These T cell receptor beta chains were read from a single sample in a study of OX40 agonist ivuxolimab in advanced cancers. TCRdb's table, derived via immunoSEQ multiplex PCR, lists solely in-frame clones and lacks some. This table holds 81,000 or so clones, about 92% found once. The starting material was CD4+ or CD8+ T cells sorted from blood, obtained in a trial of the OX40 agonist ivuxolimab. These receptor sequences come from an adult with an advanced solid tumor such as melanoma, head and neck, liver or kidney cancer. CDR3s include the opening cysteine and the closing phenylalanine or tryptophan. A D gene is named only where the DNA matches it firmly. A row's size may be missing; if present it is once, few, many or a size class.

>NA|TRBV4-1|NA|TRBJ2-7
CASSQGGQGTYEQYF
TGCGCCAGCAGCCAAGGGGGCCAGGGAACCTACGAGCAGTACTTC
>TRBD1|TRBV10-3|NA|TRBJ1-5
CAISDKGQASNQPQHF
TGTGCCATCAGTGACAAGGGACAGGCGAGCAATCAGCCCCAGCATTTT
>TRBD1|TRBV6-5|NA|TRBJ2-7
CASSYTGGSYEQYF
TGTGCCAGCAGTTACACAGGGGGGTCCTACGAGCAGTACTTC
>NA|TRBV30|NA|TRBJ2-5
CAWSPEPRLRTEETQYF
TGTGCCTGGTCCCCCGAACCTAGACTACGAACGGAAGAGACCCAGTACTTC
>TRBD1|TRBV5-6|NA|TRBJ1-1
CASSFVWDQGAAFF
TGTGCCAGCAGCTTCGTGTGGGACCAGGGGGCGGCTTTCTTT
>NA|TRBV30|NA|TRBJ2-7
CAWGGNREQYF
TGTGCCTGGGGGGGAAACCGCGAGCAGTACTTC
>NA|TRBV6-5|once|TRBJ1-2
CASSYSPGANYGYTF
TGTGCCAGCAGTTACTCGCCAGGTGCTAACTATGGCTACACCTTC
>TRBD1|TRBV6-5|NA|TRBJ2-7
CASSYGGQGVDEQYF
TGTGCCAGCAGTTACGGCGGACAGGGTGTGGACGAGCAGTACTTC
>NA|TRBV19|NA|TRBJ2-7
CASSIAPTYEQYF
TGTGCCAGTAGTATAGCCCCGACCTACGAGCAGTACTTC
>TRBD1|TRBV6-6|NA|TRBJ2-7
CASSLRTGFDEQYF
TGTGCCAGCAGTTTGAGGACAGGGTTCGACGAGCAGTACTTC
>TRBD2|TRBV7-6|NA|TRBJ2-3
CASSPWTSDTDTQYF
TGTGCCAGCAGCCCCTGGACTAGCGACACAGATACGCAGTATTTT
>TRBD2|TRBV13|NA|TRBJ2-1
CASSLTSGRALYNEQFF
TGTGCCAGCAGCCTGACTAGCGGGAGGGCCCTTTACAATGAGCAGTTCTTC
>NA|TRBV19|NA|TRBJ2-7
CASRAGYEQYF
TGTGCCAGCAGGGCGGGATACGAGCAGTACTTC
>NA|TRBV7-8|NA|TRBJ2-7
CASSLLRPEQYF
TGTGCCAGCAGCTTACTCCGCCCCGAGCAGTACTTC
>NA|TRBV4-1|once|TRBJ2-7
CASSPRGYEQYF
TGCGCCAGCAGCCCTCGAGGGTACGAGCAGTACTTC
>NA|TRBV4-3|NA|TRBJ2-7
CASSQDPTLIYEQYF
TGCGCCAGCAGCCAAGATCCGACCCTTATCTACGAGCAGTACTTC
>NA|TRBV7-9|NA|TRBJ1-1
CASSPPVGLEAFF
TGTGCCAGCAGCCCCCCTGTCGGGCTTGAAGCTTTCTTT
>NA|TRBV28|NA|TRBJ1-1
CASSLPALNTEAFF
TGTGCCAGCAGTTTACCGGCCCTGAACACTGAAGCTTTCTTT
>NA|TRBV7-9|NA|TRBJ2-3
CASSLAPGLGASTDTQYF
TGTGCCAGCAGCTTAGCGCCAGGACTGGGTGCTAGCACAGATACGCAGTATTTT
>NA|TRBV9|NA|TRBJ1-1
CASSSPRGQGSEAFF
TGTGCCAGCAGCTCCCCCCGGGGGCAGGGCAGTGAAGCTTTCTTT
>TRBD2|TRBV11-2|once|TRBJ2-5
CASSPPSGRAQETQYF
TGTGCCAGCAGCCCGCCTAGCGGGAGGGCACAAGAGACCCAGTACTTC
>NA|TRBV9|NA|TRBJ2-5
CASSPQTSRGETQYF
TGTGCCAGCAGCCCACAGACTAGTCGGGGGGAGACCCAGTACTTC
>NA|TRBV5-6|NA|TRBJ2-3
CASSLFLEYSTDTQYF
TGTGCCAGCAGCTTGTTTCTAGAGTATTCTACAGATACGCAGTATTTT
>NA|TRBV5-1|NA|TRBJ1-2
CASSLGTEYGYTF
TGCGCCAGCAGCTTGGGGACAGAATATGGCTACACCTTC
>NA|TRBV5-1|NA|TRBJ2-1
CASSVTANEQFF
TGCGCCAGCAGCGTAACAGCAAATGAGCAGTTCTTC
>NA|TRBV25-1|NA|TRBJ2-1
CASSEWGGRANEQFF
TGTGCCAGCAGTGAGTGGGGGGGCCGGGCCAATGAGCAGTTCTTC
>TRBD1|TRBV7-6|once|TRBJ2-7
CASSAGDRPYEQYF
TGTGCCAGCAGCGCCGGGGACAGGCCCTACGAGCAGTACTTC
>TRBD2|TRBV7-9|NA|TRBJ2-5
CASSTETSGRAETQYF
TGTGCCAGCAGCACCGAAACTAGCGGGAGGGCAGAGACCCAGTACTTC
>NA|TRBV7-9|NA|TRBJ1-5
CASSLGGLGQPQHF
TGTGCCAGCAGCCTGGGGGGGCTGGGTCAGCCCCAGCATTTT